One sample yielded the 21 T cell receptor beta chains listed below, sequenced in a study of shared clonotypes between healthy human individuals. Sequencing used immunoSEQ multiplex PCR; TCRdb keeps in-frame clones, though not all of them. The table lists 950,000 to 1,100,000 clones, roughly 70% of them singletons. The sample taken for sequencing was memory CD4+ T cells sorted from blood. The subset here: CD45RA-negative fraction. Receptors originate from a man aged 18 to 30 in good health.

The chain employs TRBV19 and TRBJ2-7; 9 bases map to TRBD1. CDR1 is LNHDA, CDR2 SQIVND, per germline (reference sequence). CDR3 length: 15 residues. V was pared by 2 bases and J by 6 bases, with 8 bases of the junction left unmatched. The CDR3 DNA follows: TGTGCCAGTAGTATAATTACCCGGGACAGGGCCGAGCAGTACTTC. It codes for CASSIITRDRAEQYF.

V is TRBV28 and J is TRBJ2-1, with TRBD2 as a possible D gene (5 bases). Trimming pared 5 bases from V and 9 bases from J, leaving 11 bases between. The CDR3 is made up of 12 amino acids. CDR1 and CDR2 (germline): MDHEN, SYDVKM. CDR3 sequence: CASSPPRVEQFF. CDR3 DNA: TGTGCCAGCAGTCCGCCGAGGGTTGAGCAGTTCTTC.

This clone was counted between two and nine times. This chain joins TRBV7-2 and TRBJ1-6; no definite D call. The CDR3 is 12 residues long. The germline CDR1 and CDR2 sequences are SGHTA and FQGNSA. Trimming took off 4 bases at V and 14 bases at J, with 12 bases between the two ends. The CDR3 loop reads CASSSGERALHF. The CDR3 DNA follows: TGTGCCAGCAGCTCCGGAGAAAGGGCCCTCCACTTT.

Points on this clone: This probably arose from a read error, given a far larger clone one base away. The rearrangement joins TRBV2 to TRBJ1-1; D call uncertain. The CDR3 is 11 amino acids. The V and J ends lost 10 bases and 1 base respectively, with 7 bases between them. From germline, CDR1 is SNHLY and CDR2 FYNNEI. The CDR3 region has the DNA TGTGCCACCGCAGGGAACACTGAAGCTTTCTTT. Translated, it gives CATAGNTEAFF.

The chain uses TRBV2 and TRBJ1-1; D gene uncertain. The CDR3 is 12 residues long. V was clipped by 5 bases and J by 4 bases, with 8 bases between them. CDR1 and CDR2 (germline): SNHLY, FYNNEI. CDR3 residues: CASSRGSTEAFF. DNA for the CDR3: TGTGCCAGCAGTCGAGGATCCACTGAAGCTTTCTTT. Looking up the rest from reference TRBV2 and TRBJ1-1 gives the full variable domain: EPEVTQTPSHQVTQMGQEVILRCVPISNHLYFYWYRQILGQKVEFLVSFYNNEISEKSEIFDDQFSVERPDGSNFTLKIRSTKLEDSAMYFCASSRGSTEAFFGQGTRLTVV.

This clone was seen more than once but under ten times. Other DNA variants within this sample encode the same CDR3. The chain is built from TRBV7-2 and TRBJ2-5, with 9 bases aligning to TRBD2. Germline CDR1 and CDR2: SGHTA and FQGNSA. The CDR3 spans 13 residues. V lost 5 bases to trimming and J lost 7 bases; unmatched junction nucleotides: 5. For the CDR3, the DNA is TGTGCCAGCAGCGCGACTAGCGGATTGACCCAGTACTTC. Translating it yields CASSATSGLTQYF.

Remarks on this clone: This may arise from a read error, as a much more abundant clone is one base away. This chain uses TRBV5-1 with TRBJ1-1; 10 bases map to TRBD1. This CDR3 contains 14 residues. The germline V gene encodes CDR1 SGHRS and CDR2 YFSETQ. V shed 3 bases, J shed 1 base, and the junction held 0 bases outside the gene matches. This chain's CDR3 is CASSWTGGNTEAFF. For the CDR3, the DNA is TGCGCCAGCAGCTGGACAGGGGGGAACACTGAAGCTTTCTTT.

The gene calls are TRBV27 and TRBJ2-7; tentatively, D is TRBD1 or TRBD2 (5 bases each). The CDR3 runs 15 residues. Trimming took 4 bases from V and 2 from J, leaving 15 bases between them. Germline V gives CDR1 MNHEY, CDR2 SMNVEV (reference sequence). CDR3 in DNA: TGTGCCAGCAGTTCCGGGGACCGTACCCCCTACGAGCAGTACTTC. Translation gives CASSSGDRTPYEQYF.

This clone has ten or more counts. The chain has TRBV4-2 and TRBJ1-1, with TRBD1 as a possible D gene (6 bases). The CDR3 contains 14 residues. Germline-derived CDR1 and CDR2 are LGHNA and YNFKEQ. V dropped 3 bases and J dropped 1 base, with 9 bases sitting between them. CDR3 sequence reads: CASSQGASNTEAFF. The CDR3 nucleotides read TGTGCCAGCAGCCAGGGGGCGTCGAACACTGAAGCTTTCTTT.

The J gene is TRBJ1-1, the V gene TRBV5-1; weak D call: TRBD1 (6 bases). CDR1 SGHRS and CDR2 YFSETQ come from the germline V gene. The CDR3 totals 14 residues. With 7 bases removed from V and 0 bases from J, the gap between germline ends came to 13 bases. The CDR3 is CASRWQGMNTEAFF. The DNA for the CDR3 is TGCGCCAGCCGGTGGCAGGGGATGAACACTGAAGCTTTCTTT.

V is TRBV14 and J is TRBJ1-1; 7 bases match TRBD1. The trim removed 4 bases at V and 2 bases at J, leaving 4 bases unmatched. This CDR3 has 14 residues. Germline V gives CDR1 SGHDN, CDR2 FVKESK. In DNA form, the CDR3 reads TGTGCCAGCAGCCGCTGGGACAGCAACACTGAAGCTTTCTTT. Translated, it gives CASSRWDSNTEAFF.

This rearrangement joins TRBV6-1 to TRBJ1-5; a possible D gene is TRBD1 (5 bases). Germline V gives CDR1 MNHNS, CDR2 SASEGT. The CDR3 covers 13 residues. Trimming shortened V by 0 bases and J by 9 bases, and 9 bases separated the two germline ends. The CDR3 DNA sequence: TGTGCCAGCAGTGAAGCCAGGGTTGCGCCCCAGCATTTT. This encodes CASSEARVAPQHF.

The chain joins TRBV6-5 to TRBJ2-1; D uncertain. V was shortened by 7 bases and J by 7 bases, with 11 bases between the two germline ends. The CDR3 is 12 amino acids. The germline V gene has CDR1 MNHEY and CDR2 SVGAGI. CDR3 in DNA: TGTGCCAGCACCCCGCCATCTAATGAGCAGTTCTTC. It codes for CASTPPSNEQFF.

This chain uses TRBV5-4 with TRBJ2-1; perhaps TRBD2 as D (6 bases). The CDR3 runs 18 residues. V lost 4 bases and J lost 0, with 20 bases in between. CDR1 is SGHNT, CDR2 YYREEE, per germline (reference sequence). For the CDR3, the DNA is TGTGCCAGCAGCCCCCCCCGGTCGGGAGCTAGCTCCTACAATGAGCAGTTCTTC. It encodes CASSPPRSGASSYNEQFF.

CDR3 amino acids: CASSVDTAFETQYF. Here the CDR3 DNA reads TGTGCCAGCAGCGTAGATACGGCATTCGAGACCCAGTACTTC. V and J are TRBV9 and TRBJ2-5; D is uncertain. The CDR3 runs 14 residues. The V end was cut by 0 bases, the J end by 5 bases, with 11 bases between. CDR1 and CDR2 (germline): SGDLS, YYNGEE.

V and J are TRBV4-1 and TRBJ2-7; a possible D gene is TRBD1 (5 bases). CDR3 length equals 14 residues. Germline V gene data show CDR1 as MGHRA and CDR2 as YSYEKL. Trimming stripped 0 bases from V and 5 bases from J, with 11 bases between. The DNA for the CDR3 is TGCGCCAGCAGCCAAGAACAGGCGCCGGACGAGCAGTACTTC. It translates to CASSQEQAPDEQYF.

J is TRBJ1-4 and V is TRBV9; D ambiguous. The CDR3 spans 14 residues. From germline, CDR1 is SGDLS and CDR2 YYNGEE. V was cut by 0 bases and J by 2 bases, with 5 bases left in between. The CDR3 DNA reads TGTGCCAGCAGCGTAGCTGGTACTAATGAAAAACTGTTTTTT. Protein sequence: CASSVAGTNEKLFF.

The V and J genes are TRBV11-2 and TRBJ2-3; D is ambiguous. Germline-derived CDR1 and CDR2 are SGHAT and FQNNGV. The CDR3 runs 12 residues. Trimming took off 5 bases at V and 7 bases at J, with 10 bases between the two ends. CDR3 sequence: CASSPQAYTQYF. CDR3 sequence (DNA): TGTGCCAGCAGCCCTCAGGCATATACGCAGTATTTT. Full variable domain (missing parts from reference TRBV11-2 and TRBJ2-3): EAGVAQSPRYKIIEKRQSVAFWCNPISGHATLYWYQQILGQGPKLLIQFQNNGVVDDSQLPKDRFSAERLKGVDSTLKIQPAKLEDSAVYLCASSPQAYTQYFGPGTRLTVL.

Details on this clone: Other nucleotide sequences in the sample specify the same CDR3. The chain is built from TRBV18 and TRBJ2-1; D may be TRBD1 or TRBD2 (5 bases each). This CDR3 has 13 amino acids. The V gene's germline CDR1 is KGHSH and CDR2 LQKENI. Trimming took off 3 bases at V and 5 bases at J, with 8 bases between the two ends. CDR3: CASSPPGHNEQFF. The CDR3 DNA reads TGTGCCAGCTCACCCCCGGGGCACAATGAGCAGTTCTTC.

This clone showed up just once. The chain recombines TRBV7-2 with TRBJ2-1; the match to TRBD2 covers 15 bases. The germline V gene encodes CDR1 SGHTA and CDR2 FQGNSA. V dropped 5 bases and J dropped 8; count of bases not matched to a gene: 4. The CDR3 length is 15 residues. DNA of the CDR3: TGTGCCAGCAGCAGGACTAGCGGGGGGGCGTATGAGCAGTTCTTC. Protein product: CASSRTSGGAYEQFF. Drawing the rest from reference TRBV7-2 and TRBJ2-1, the complete variable domain is GAGVSQSPSNKVTEKGKDVELRCDPISGHTALYWYRQSLGQGLEFLIYFQGNSAPDKSGLPSDRFSAERTGGSVSTLTIQRTQQEDSAVYLCASSRTSGGAYEQFFGPGTRLTVL.

J is TRBJ2-3 and V is TRBV4-2, with 14 bases identical to TRBD2. V shed 4 bases and J 1 base; nucleotides not matched to a gene: 16. Germline CDR1 and CDR2: LGHNA and YNFKEQ. The CDR3 is 21 amino acids. The chain's CDR3 is CASSRRAAGLAGARRTDTQYF. The CDR3 DNA reads TGTGCCAGCAGCCGGCGGGCGGCGGGACTAGCGGGAGCGCGTCGCACAGATACGCAGTATTTT.